These 32 T cell receptor beta chains came from one sample sequenced in a study of OX40 agonist ivuxolimab in advanced cancers. Measured with immunoSEQ multiplex PCR; TCRdb has only the in-frame clones, and not every one. This sample has 65,000 to 95,000 clones; around 92% occur once, and the top ten carry more than 9.5%. The specimen was CD4+ or CD8+ T cells sorted from blood, collected in a trial of the OX40 agonist ivuxolimab. The origin of the receptors is an adult with an advanced solid tumor such as melanoma, head and neck, liver or kidney cancer.

The V and J genes are TRBV6-5 and TRBJ1-2; D remains ambiguous. CDR3 length equals 14 residues. V lost 6 bases and J lost 3, with 14 bases in between. Germline CDR1 reads MNHEY; CDR2 reads SVGAGI. The CDR3 protein is CASSLHAEDYGYTF. The CDR3, as DNA: TGTGCCAGCAGCCTTCACGCGGAGGACTATGGCTACACCTTC.

The chain joins TRBV5-1 to TRBJ2-2, with 8 bases matching TRBD1. CDR1 is SGHRS, CDR2 YFSETQ, per germline. There are 17 residues in the CDR3. V shed 0 bases and J 0 bases; nucleotides not matched to a gene: 4. CDR3 region: CASSLGSGGSNTGELFF. The CDR3 DNA reads TGCGCCAGCAGCTTGGGGTCAGGGGGCTCGAACACCGGGGAGCTGTTTTTT.

This chain connects TRBV9 to TRBJ2-7, with 7 positions matching TRBD1. The V gene end was trimmed by 0 bases and the J gene end by 2 bases; junction bases not matched to a gene: 5. Germline V lookup: CDR1 SGDLS, CDR2 YYNGEE. This CDR3 spans 15 amino acids. The DNA for the CDR3 is TGTGCCAGCAGCGTAGGGGGTACAGGGGCCTACGAGCAGTACTTC. Translation gives CASSVGGTGAYEQYF.

V is TRBV6-5 and J is TRBJ2-7, with D perhaps matching TRBD2 (6 bases). CDR3 length: 12 residues. Germline V gene lookup returns CDR1 MNHEY and CDR2 SVGAGI. The germline V and J ends were trimmed by 4 bases and 3 bases, with 7 bases remaining between them. The CDR3 sequence is CASSWRDYEQYF. In DNA, the CDR3 is TGTGCCAGCAGTTGGCGGGACTACGAGCAGTACTTC.

This rearrangement joins TRBV6-4 to TRBJ1-2; 11 positions match TRBD1. Losses at the gene ends were 5 bases for V and 0 bases for J; bases not matched to a gene: 8. The CDR3 length is 17 residues. Germline CDR1 and CDR2: MRHNA and SNTAGT. CDR3 coding DNA: TGTGCCAGCAGTCCCCGAGGACAGGGGGCCTCTAACTATGGCTACACCTTC. Translation gives CASSPRGQGASNYGYTF.

The rearrangement links TRBV6-1 to TRBJ2-7; D gene uncertain. Trimming shortened V by 0 bases and J by 2 bases, and 5 bases separated the two germline ends. This CDR3 contains 13 residues. CDR1 and CDR2 from the germline V gene are MNHNS and SASEGT. DNA for the CDR3: TGTGCCAGCAGTGAAGCCAGAACCTACGAGCAGTACTTC. This gives the protein CASSEARTYEQYF.

The rearrangement joins TRBV6-4 to TRBJ2-1, with 14 positions matching TRBD2. Germline loops: CDR1 MRHNA, CDR2 SNTAGT. The CDR3 runs to 18 residues. Germline trimming cut 1 base from V and 1 base from J; bases unmatched to any gene: 3. The DNA of the CDR3 is TGTGCCAGCAGTGACTTAGGACTAGCGGGGGGTTCCTACAATGAGCAGTTCTTC. This encodes CASSDLGLAGGSYNEQFF.

This clone is a singleton in its sample. The rearrangement joins TRBV4-3 to TRBJ2-7, with 7 bases matching TRBD1. Germline CDR1 reads LGHNA; CDR2 reads YSLEER. V was clipped by 3 bases and J by 3 bases; unmatched bases: 8. The length of the CDR3 is 15 residues. CDR3 coding DNA: TGCGCCAGCAGCCAGGCAAAGACAGGGTACTACGAGCAGTACTTC. Protein product: CASSQAKTGYYEQYF.

The chain is built from TRBV13 and TRBJ2-7, with D perhaps matching TRBD1 or TRBD2 (5 bases each). This CDR3 has 16 amino acids. The germline V gene has CDR1 PRHDT and CDR2 FYEKMQ (reference sequence). V was pared by 5 bases and J by 2 bases, with 19 bases between. The CDR3 DNA follows: TGTGCCAGCAGCCCCGGGACCCGCCGACCCCCCTACGAGCAGTACTTC. Protein product: CASSPGTRRPPYEQYF.

The chain carries TRBV11-2 and TRBJ1-3, with a weak D call TRBD1 (5 bases). CDR1 is SGHAT, CDR2 FQNNGV, per germline. V was shortened by 5 bases and J by 2 bases, with 13 bases between the two germline ends. The CDR3 loop spans 15 amino acids. The CDR3 spells CASSRGVTTGNTIYF. CDR3 coding DNA: TGTGCCAGCAGCCGAGGGGTAACGACTGGAAACACCATATATTTT. The whole variable domain, filled in from reference TRBV11-2 and TRBJ1-3, reads EAGVAQSPRYKIIEKRQSVAFWCNPISGHATLYWYQQILGQGPKLLIQFQNNGVVDDSQLPKDRFSAERLKGVDSTLKIQPAKLEDSAVYLCASSRGVTTGNTIYFGEGSWLTVV.

V is TRBV5-5 and J is TRBJ1-2; 7 bases align to TRBD1. CDR1 and CDR2 (germline): SGHKS, YYEKEE (reference sequence). The CDR3 is 16 residues long. Trimming cost V 4 bases and J 5 bases; bases outside gene matches: 14. CDR3 nucleotide sequence: TGTGCCAGCAGCCCCGAATTCCGACAGGGCGTGTATGGCTACACCTTC. This sequence encodes CASSPEFRQGVYGYTF.

The chain is built from TRBV5-1 and TRBJ2-2; TRBD1 matches at 9 bases. Germline CDR1 SGHRS, CDR2 YFSETQ. Losses at the gene ends were 6 bases for V and 7 bases for J; bases not matched to a gene: 10. The CDR3 has 15 residues. The CDR3 protein is CASTLRTGAIGELFF. The CDR3 DNA reads as TGCGCCAGCACCCTTCGGACAGGGGCGATCGGGGAGCTGTTTTTT.

The V call is TRBV5-1, the J call TRBJ2-7; 9 bases fit TRBD1. The germline gives CDR1 SGHRS, CDR2 YFSETQ. The CDR3 is 18 amino acids. Trimming removed 4 bases from V and 7 bases from J; junction bases left unmatched: 21. The CDR3 DNA follows: TGCGCCAGCAGCAGTTACAATGGCTGGGACAGGGAAACGCGAGAGCAGTACTTC. Amino acid sequence: CASSSYNGWDRETREQYF.

The rearrangement joins TRBV5-4 to TRBJ2-1; 9 bases align to TRBD2. The CDR3 sequence is 15 residues long. V shed 3 bases, J shed 5 bases, and the junction held 6 bases outside the gene matches. The germline gives CDR1 SGHNT, CDR2 YYREEE (reference sequence). The CDR3 loop reads CASSWGSGGDNEQFF. The DNA of the CDR3 is TGTGCCAGCAGCTGGGGTAGCGGGGGTGACAATGAGCAGTTCTTC.

This clone was recorded once. The chain couples TRBV7-9 to TRBJ2-7; the D gene could be TRBD1 or TRBD2 (5 bases each). Germline values: CDR1 SEHNR, CDR2 FQNEAQ (reference sequence). Trimming removed 1 base at V and 3 bases at J, with 13 bases between. This CDR3 region has 15 residues. CDR3 region: CASSLGGTGGYEQYF. The CDR3 DNA reads as TGTGCCAGCAGCTTAGGTGGGACGGGCGGCTACGAGCAGTACTTC.

This chain uses TRBV6-6 with TRBJ1-2, with D perhaps matching TRBD1 (5 bases). Germline V CDR1 and CDR2: MNHNY, SVGAGI (reference sequence). Trimming removed 3 bases at V and 7 bases at J, with 6 bases between. CDR3 length: 11 residues. CDR3 DNA sequence: TGTGCCAGCAGTTATGGGGCTGGCTACACCTTC. Its protein is CASSYGAGYTF.

This clone was seen a single time. This chain uses TRBV30 with TRBJ2-2; D is undetermined. CDR3 size: 13 residues. The germline V gene encodes CDR1 GTSNPN and CDR2 SVGIG (reference sequence). With 0 bases removed from V and 4 bases from J, the gap between germline ends came to 6 bases. CDR3 region: CAWSVMSTGELFF. In DNA form, the CDR3 reads TGTGCCTGGAGTGTTATGAGCACCGGGGAGCTGTTTTTT.

For the CDR3, the DNA is TGTGCCAGCAGTTTCCCGACGGACAGCTCCTACAATGAGCAGTTCTTC. This encodes CASSFPTDSSYNEQFF. J is TRBJ2-1 and V is TRBV6-6; possibly TRBD1 for D (6 bases). Germline V gene lookup returns CDR1 MNHNY and CDR2 SVGAGI (reference sequence). This CDR3 is built from 16 residues. Trimming removed 4 bases from V and 0 bases from J, with 13 bases in between.

The rearrangement joins TRBV14 to TRBJ2-3, with D hard to call. The V gene lost 7 bases and the J gene lost 0 bases, with 8 bases spanning the gap. CDR1 is SGHDN and CDR2 is FVKESK in the germline V gene. The CDR3 contains 13 residues. The chain's CDR3 is CASKGRSTDTQYF. DNA of the CDR3: TGTGCCAGCAAAGGTCGAAGCACAGATACGCAGTATTTT.

The chain uses TRBV4-2 and TRBJ1-5, with D hard to call. Looked up from germline, CDR1 is LGHNA and CDR2 is YNFKEQ. Trimming removed 0 bases at V and 5 bases at J, with 8 bases between. The CDR3 totals 14 residues. In DNA form, the CDR3 reads TGTGCCAGCAGCCAAGAGGGCCTCCATCAGCCCCAGCATTTT. Protein product: CASSQEGLHQPQHF.

This chain joins TRBV15 and TRBJ1-5; tentatively, D is TRBD1 (5 bases). The germline V gene encodes CDR1 LNHNV and CDR2 YYDKDF (reference sequence). This CDR3 has 16 amino acids. The V and J ends lost 5 bases and 4 bases respectively, with 18 bases between them. The CDR3 region is CATSSEWGGRNQPQHF. Here the CDR3 DNA reads TGTGCCACCAGCTCGGAATGGGGGGGGAGAAATCAGCCCCAGCATTTT.

The V call is TRBV6-4, the J call TRBJ2-2, with D perhaps matching TRBD1 (7 bases). Germline lookup yields CDR1 MRHNA and CDR2 SNTAGT. This CDR3 spans 14 amino acids. V was clipped by 4 bases and J by 4 bases, with 10 bases between them. The CDR3 coding sequence is TGTGCCAGCAGTGCAGGGGGAGGCACCGGGGAGCTGTTTTTT. Translation gives CASSAGGGTGELFF.

The chain carries TRBV13 and TRBJ1-2; tentative D call: TRBD1 (6 bases). Germline V lookup: CDR1 PRHDT, CDR2 FYEKMQ (reference sequence). V lost 3 bases, J lost 0 bases, and 8 bases lay in between. CDR3 length: 14 amino acids. In DNA, the CDR3 is TGTGCCAGCAGCTTCCGGACAGCTAACTATGGCTACACCTTC. Its protein product is CASSFRTANYGYTF.

The rearrangement joins TRBV5-1 to TRBJ2-1; D uncertain. V was shortened by 3 bases and J by 4 bases, with 17 bases between the two germline ends. This CDR3 spans 16 amino acids. Germline CDR1 reads SGHRS; CDR2 reads YFSETQ. The CDR3: CASSSKYNPQYNEQFF. DNA of the CDR3: TGCGCCAGCAGCTCAAAGTATAATCCTCAGTACAATGAGCAGTTCTTC.

This chain uses TRBV2 with TRBJ2-7, with TRBD2 as a possible D gene (6 bases). The germline gives CDR1 SNHLY, CDR2 FYNNEI. There are 17 residues in the CDR3. V shed 2 bases and J shed 0 bases, with 17 bases lying between them. For the CDR3, the DNA is TGTGCCAGCAGTGAATTAGGATTGGGACTCAACTCCTACGAGCAGTACTTC. Its translation is CASSELGLGLNSYEQYF.

V is TRBV6-4 and J is TRBJ2-2; 8 bases map to TRBD2. With V trimmed by 3 bases and J by 5 bases, 11 bases remained unmatched. The CDR3 is made up of 17 amino acids. CDR1 is MRHNA, CDR2 SNTAGT, per germline. The CDR3 DNA follows: TGTGCCAGCAGTGAAGTCCCAGCGGGGGCGGGGACCGGGGAGCTGTTTTTT. Translating gives CASSEVPAGAGTGELFF.

This chain links TRBV7-9 with TRBJ1-3; the D is unclear. Germline CDR1 is SEHNR and CDR2 is FQNEAQ (reference sequence). The ends were cut back, 1 base at V and 9 bases at J, with 7 bases in the middle. This CDR3 contains 12 residues. The DNA of the CDR3 is TGTGCCAGCAGCTTAGGGTCGGGCACCATATATTTT. As protein: CASSLGSGTIYF.

This chain links TRBV5-6 with TRBJ2-4; D unresolved. CDR1 is SGHDT and CDR2 is YYEEEE in the germline V gene. This CDR3 has 13 residues. Trimming stripped 0 bases from V and 5 bases from J, with 6 bases between. CDR3 bases: TGTGCCAGCAGCTTGGTTTGGGAAAACATTCAGTACTTC. As protein: CASSLVWENIQYF.

The CDR3 nucleotides read TGTGCCAGCAGTCCCTTTGACCCTTCGGCGGGTTACGAGCAGTACTTC. This encodes CASSPFDPSAGYEQYF. This chain uses TRBV28 with TRBJ2-7, with D maybe TRBD2 (5 bases). The CDR3 contains 16 residues. Between the trimmed V and J ends, which lost 5 bases and 4 bases, there was a span of 21 bases. Germline values: CDR1 MDHEN, CDR2 SYDVKM.

V gene TRBV6-1 combines with J gene TRBJ2-3; 8 bases agree with TRBD2. The CDR3 has 14 amino acids. The germline CDR1 and CDR2 sequences are MNHNS and SASEGT. The CDR3: CAHRLAGGADTQYF. CDR3 bases: TGTGCACATAGGCTGGCGGGGGGTGCAGATACGCAGTATTTT.

This clone occurred once. The rearrangement joins TRBV4-3 to TRBJ1-1; weak D call: TRBD1 (5 bases). V gave up 4 bases and J gave up 5 bases, with 8 bases separating them. The germline V gene encodes CDR1 LGHNA and CDR2 YSLEER. The CDR3 is 12 residues long. The CDR3 region is CASSREGTEAFF. CDR3 in DNA: TGCGCCAGCAGCCGGGAGGGGACTGAAGCTTTCTTT.

About this clone: The identical CDR3 is also encoded by other nucleotide sequences in the sample. The chain has TRBV9 and TRBJ2-3; 7 bases agree with TRBD2. Germline assignment: CDR1 SGDLS and CDR2 YYNGEE. The CDR3 totals 15 residues. V trimming: 0 bases; J trimming: 2 bases; junction bases outside the gene matches: 3. The CDR3 DNA reads TGTGCCAGCAGCGTAGGCCTAGCGGCCACAGATACGCAGTATTTT. Translated, it gives CASSVGLAATDTQYF.